The 18 T cell receptor beta chains reported below all come from one sample, sequenced in a study of blood T cell repertoires in COVID-19. The protocol was immunoSEQ multiplex PCR, while the TCRdb copy is restricted to in-frame clones and leaves out a portion. The data show 210,000 or so clones, 70% to 90% seen once. The sample consisted of peripheral blood. The receptors here all came from a woman aged 40 to 50 who had recovered from COVID-19.

The chain combines TRBV4-2 with TRBJ1-6; TRBD1 matches at 8 bases. This CDR3 contains 14 residues. After removal of 3 bases from V and 7 bases from J, the junction contained 2 bases not matched to a gene. Germline V gene data show CDR1 as LGHNA and CDR2 as YNFKEQ. The CDR3 region is CASSHWTGNSPLHF. CDR3 in DNA: TGTGCCAGCAGCCATTGGACAGGGAATTCACCCCTCCACTTT.

The V gene is TRBV15, the J gene TRBJ2-7; perhaps TRBD2 as D (6 bases). The CDR3 is made up of 16 amino acids. The ends were cut back, 5 bases at V and 3 bases at J, with 20 bases in the middle. Germline lookup yields CDR1 LNHNV and CDR2 YYDKDF (reference sequence). This CDR3 reads CATSRPRGSAGYEQYF. CDR3 coding DNA: TGTGCCACCAGCCGCCCCCGAGGATCAGCGGGCTACGAGCAGTACTTC.

This chain uses TRBV27 with TRBJ2-2, with a weak D call TRBD1 (7 bases). The CDR3 runs to 15 residues. Germline assignment: CDR1 MNHEY and CDR2 SMNVEV (reference sequence). With 6 bases removed from V and 4 bases from J, the gap between germline ends came to 15 bases. CDR3 coding DNA: TGTGCCAGCAGCATGGACAGGAGGGGCACCGGGGAGCTGTTTTTT. The encoded protein is CASSMDRRGTGELFF.

V gene TRBV11-3 combines with J gene TRBJ2-7, with 9 bases fitting TRBD1. CDR3 length: 15 residues. Trimming took 5 bases from V and 2 from J; bases not matched to a gene: 7. Germline V gene data show CDR1 as SGHNT and CDR2 as YENEEA. CDR3 in DNA: TGTGCCAGCAGCCCCGGACAGGGGCGGACCTACGAGCAGTACTTC. Its translation: CASSPGQGRTYEQYF.

This clone was counted once. The rearrangement joins TRBV27 to TRBJ2-7; 7 positions match TRBD1. Germline-derived CDR1 and CDR2 are MNHEY and SMNVEV (reference sequence). The V and J ends lost 6 bases and 0 bases, in that order; junction bases with no gene match: 11. The CDR3 has 16 residues. CDR3 loop: CASSYAGTEGSYEQYF. The CDR3 nucleotides read TGTGCCAGCAGCTACGCCGGGACAGAGGGCTCCTACGAGCAGTACTTC.

The chain carries TRBV6-2 or TRBV6-3 and TRBJ2-7; D is perhaps TRBD1 (6 bases). V lost 0 bases and J 5 bases, leaving 14 bases between the germline ends. Germline V gene data show CDR1 as MNHEY and CDR2 as SVGEGT. The CDR3 contains 15 residues. CDR3 loop: CASSYSGATYDEQYF. The CDR3 DNA is TGTGCCAGCAGTTACTCGGGGGCCACTTACGACGAGCAGTACTTC.

Only one count was recorded for this clone. As DNA, the CDR3 is TGTGCCAGCAGCCAAGAGGAAGCGGGAGGGCTCTACGAGCAGTACTTC. It specifies CASSQEEAGGLYEQYF. The V and J genes are TRBV4-2 and TRBJ2-7; 10 bases map to TRBD2. This CDR3 is 16 amino acids long. The V segment lost 0 bases and the J segment 3 bases; nucleotides outside the gene matches: 5. Germline CDR1 is LGHNA and CDR2 is YNFKEQ.

This chain links TRBV29-1 with TRBJ1-2, with D possibly matching TRBD1 (6 bases). The CDR3 consists of 13 residues. Between the trimmed V and J ends, which lost 8 bases and 2 bases, there was a span of 15 bases. The germline V gene has CDR1 SQVTM and CDR2 ANQGSEA. The CDR3 nucleotides are TGCAGCCTAAGGACAGATTCCAACTATGGCTACACCTTC. It encodes CSLRTDSNYGYTF.

The chain couples TRBV11-1 to TRBJ2-1; 8 bases line up with TRBD2. The trim removed 6 bases at V and 6 bases at J, leaving 13 bases unmatched. This CDR3 has 16 amino acids. Germline CDR1 reads SGHAT; CDR2 reads FQDESV (reference sequence). DNA for the CDR3: TGTGCCAGCAGGGACCCGGGGGGGGCCCCTCGCAATGAGCAGTTCTTC. Its protein product is CASRDPGGAPRNEQFF.

The genes are TRBV4-1 and TRBJ2-7; D is undetermined. The CDR3 is made up of 13 amino acids. V gave up 0 bases and J gave up 8 bases, with 11 bases separating them. CDR1 and CDR2 from the germline V gene are MGHRA and YSYEKL. CDR3 in amino acids: CASSQEILSQQYF. The DNA for the CDR3 is TGCGCCAGCAGCCAAGAAATACTTTCGCAGCAGTACTTC.

The gene calls are TRBV2 and TRBJ2-2; possibly TRBD2 for D (6 bases). This CDR3 spans 17 amino acids. Germline-derived CDR1 and CDR2 are SNHLY and FYNNEI. Trimming removed 8 bases from V and 4 bases from J, with 23 bases in between. As DNA, the CDR3 is TGTGCCAGCGCCCTTATTTTCACTAGCCGGGGCACCGGGGAGCTGTTTTTT. Amino acids: CASALIFTSRGTGELFF.

The sample holds one count of this clone. The chain combines TRBV2 with TRBJ2-3; TRBD2 matches 10 bases. The trim removed 7 bases at V and 3 bases at J, leaving 4 bases unmatched. Per the germline V gene, CDR1 is SNHLY and CDR2 is FYNNEI. CDR3 length: 14 residues. CDR3 DNA sequence: TGTGCCAGCAAGGCTAGCGGGAGTACAGATACGCAGTATTTT. This translates into CASKASGSTDTQYF.

The rearrangement joins TRBV19 to TRBJ2-4; 11 bases align to TRBD2. The CDR3 consists of 16 residues. Germline lookup yields CDR1 LNHDA and CDR2 SQIVND (reference sequence). The V segment lost 4 bases and the J segment 0 bases; nucleotides outside the gene matches: 2. CDR3 sequence: CASSRLAGTAKNIQYF. CDR3 coding DNA: TGTGCCAGTAGTAGACTAGCGGGAACAGCCAAAAACATTCAGTACTTC.

The CDR3 DNA reads TGTGCCAGCAGGAAACAGGGTCTGAACACTGAAGCTTTCTTT. Translation gives CASRKQGLNTEAFF. This chain connects TRBV6-5 to TRBJ1-1; D perhaps matches TRBD1 (6 bases). The CDR3 contains 14 residues. Germline V gene data show CDR1 as MNHEY and CDR2 as SVGAGI. V was shortened by 6 bases and J by 0 bases, with 11 bases between the two germline ends.

This clone was seen just once. This rearrangement joins TRBV7-9 to TRBJ1-6; 8 bases align to TRBD1. Trimming removed 6 bases from V and 7 bases from J; junction bases left unmatched: 8. Germline loops: CDR1 SEHNR, CDR2 FQNEAQ (reference sequence). The CDR3 contains 15 residues. This CDR3 reads CASSTTTGANSPLHF. DNA for the CDR3: TGTGCCAGCAGTACTACGACAGGGGCCAATTCACCCCTCCACTTT.

The gene calls are TRBV15 and TRBJ1-5; D is possibly TRBD1 (5 bases). The ends were cut back, 0 bases at V and 0 bases at J, with 15 bases in the middle. CDR3 length equals 18 residues. Looked up from germline, CDR1 is LNHNV and CDR2 is YYDKDF (reference sequence). The CDR3 bases are TGTGCCACCAGCAGAGATTTAGCTTGGGGGGTTAGCAATCAGCCCCAGCATTTT. Its protein is CATSRDLAWGVSNQPQHF.

The V call is TRBV7-2, the J call TRBJ2-7; TRBD1 agrees at 9 bases. Germline V gene sequence: CDR1 SGHTA, CDR2 FQGNSA. The CDR3 consists of 16 residues. Trimming cost V 0 bases and J 3 bases; bases outside gene matches: 6. Here the CDR3 reads CASSLAAGQGGYEQYF. CDR3 sequence (DNA): TGTGCCAGCAGCTTAGCCGCGGGACAGGGAGGCTACGAGCAGTACTTC.

V usage is TRBV27 and J usage is TRBJ2-7; D perhaps matches TRBD2 (7 bases). Germline assignment: CDR1 MNHEY and CDR2 SMNVEV (reference sequence). The CDR3 extends over 15 amino acids. V was shortened by 6 bases and J by 3 bases, with 18 bases between the two germline ends. CDR3 loop: CASSSLGEGGYEQYF. The CDR3 DNA reads TGTGCCAGCAGCTCGCTCGGGGAGGGGGGCTACGAGCAGTACTTC.